The 25 T cell receptor beta chains presented below share a single source sample, sequenced in a study of T cells after yellow fever vaccination. Using its own MiXCR run on the 5' RACE reads, TCRdb lists one record per CDR3 protein. The sample lists under 250,000 distinct CDR3 sequences, less than 9% occurring once. The starting material was CD4+ T cells sorted from PBMCs, obtained 15 days after the yellow fever booster vaccination. The receptors derive from a man aged 25-40 years who received the YFV17D yellow fever vaccine.

The V and J genes are TRBV18 and TRBJ2-1, with a tentative D call TRBD2 (6 bases). V lost 2 bases, J lost 9 bases, and 14 bases lay in between. Germline values: CDR1 KGHSH, CDR2 LQKENI. This CDR3 spans 14 amino acids. Written as DNA, the CDR3 is TGTGCCAGCTCACCAGCCCGGGACTCCAGTGAGCAGTTCTTC. Amino acid sequence: CASSPARDSSEQFF. The full variable domain, with the rest looked up from reference TRBV18 and TRBJ2-1, is NAGVMQNPRHLVRRRGQEARLRCSPMKGHSHVYWYRQLPEEGLKFMVYLQKENIIDESGMPKERFSAEFPKEGPSILRIQQVVRGDSAAYFCASSPARDSSEQFFGPGTRLTVL.

The gene calls are TRBV5-4 and TRBJ2-7, with 9 nucleotides matching TRBD1. The CDR3 spans 13 residues. The germline gives CDR1 SGHNT, CDR2 YYREEE (reference sequence). V trimming: 7 bases; J trimming: 3 bases; junction bases outside the gene matches: 5. In DNA, the CDR3 is TGTGCCAGCTTTCGGACAGGGGACTACGAGCAGTACTTC. This encodes CASFRTGDYEQYF.

This chain links TRBV7-6 with TRBJ2-7, with D unresolved. V gave up 2 bases and J gave up 3 bases, with 11 bases separating them. The CDR3 totals 14 residues. CDR1 is SGHVS and CDR2 is FNYEAQ in the germline V gene. DNA of the CDR3: TGTGCCAGCAGCTTATCTTTAGGGTACTACGAGCAGTACTTC. It codes for CASSLSLGYYEQYF.

This clonotype was seen more than once but under ten times. J is TRBJ2-1 and V is TRBV20-1, with TRBD2 matching over 7 bases. The V segment lost 5 bases and the J segment 0 bases; nucleotides outside the gene matches: 7. The CDR3 totals 15 residues. Looked up from germline, CDR1 is DFQATT and CDR2 is SNEGSKA (reference sequence). Written as DNA, the CDR3 is TGCAGTGCTCCCCCTTGGGAGGGCTCCTACAATGAGCAGTTCTTC. Amino acid sequence: CSAPPWEGSYNEQFF.

This clonotype has more than one count but fewer than ten. The chain links TRBV28 to TRBJ2-1, with D tentatively TRBD2 (7 bases). Germline V gene lookup returns CDR1 MDHEN and CDR2 SYDVKM. The germline V and J ends were trimmed by 8 bases and 8 bases, with 13 bases remaining between them. The CDR3 totals 12 residues. CDR3 sequence reads: CASGGGSHEQFF. DNA for the CDR3: TGTGCCAGCGGGGGCGGGAGCCATGAGCAGTTCTTC.

The genes are TRBV14 and TRBJ2-7, with a weak D call TRBD2 (6 bases). V was trimmed by 5 bases and J by 5 bases, leaving 16 bases between them. The CDR3 length is 14 residues. Germline CDR1 reads SGHDN; CDR2 reads FVKESK. CDR3 in amino acids: CASSATGGNHEQYF. In nucleotides, the CDR3 is TGTGCCAGCAGCGCAACGGGCGGGAACCACGAGCAGTACTTC.

This clonotype was seen a handful of times. The chain carries TRBV7-2 and TRBJ2-3, with a possible D match to TRBD1 (5 bases). V lost 5 bases to trimming and J lost 9 bases, with 15 bases between them. This CDR3 is 13 amino acids long. Germline CDR1 SGHTA, CDR2 FQGNSA. The CDR3, as DNA: TGTGCCAGCAGCCCTACACCAGGGAAGACGCAGTATTTT. Translating it yields CASSPTPGKTQYF.

This clonotype has only a few counts. The DNA of the CDR3 is TGTGCCAGCAGCTTGGGAACGACAGGTCTGTTTTTT. Translating gives CASSLGTTGLFF. The chain employs TRBV5-5 and TRBJ1-4, with D possibly TRBD1 on 6 matching bases. Germline lookup yields CDR1 SGHKS and CDR2 YYEKEE (reference sequence). This CDR3 comprises 12 residues. Trimming removed 0 bases from V and 14 bases from J, with 11 bases in between. The full variable domain, completed using reference TRBV5-5 and TRBJ1-4, is DAGVTQSPTHLIKTRGQQVTLRCSPISGHKSVSWYQQVLGQGPQFIFQYYEKEERGRGNFPDRFSARQFPNYSSELNVNALLLGDSALYLCASSLGTTGLFFGSGTQLSVL.

The CDR3 region has the DNA TGTGCCAGCAGCTTAAAGGGTAACGGGATCAACGAGCAGTTCTTC. Amino acid sequence: CASSLKGNGINEQFF. The chain couples TRBV7-3 to TRBJ2-1; a weak D match, TRBD2 (5 bases). The CDR3 is 15 amino acids. CDR1 SGHTA and CDR2 FQGTGA come from the germline V gene. V was cut by 1 base and J by 10 bases, with 17 bases left in between.

This clonotype was seen only a few times. CDR3 sequence (DNA): TGTGCCAGTAGTGCCCACAGCGCGAACACCGGGGAGCTGTTTTTT. Translated, it gives CASSAHSANTGELFF. The chain combines TRBV19 with TRBJ2-2, with D unclear. Trimming cost V 5 bases and J 0 bases, with 10 bases left between them. Looked up from germline, CDR1 is LNHDA and CDR2 is SQIVND (reference sequence). The CDR3 consists of 15 residues.

This clonotype was counted at least ten times. The chain links TRBV7-2 to TRBJ2-5; D gene ambiguous. With 2 bases removed from V and 5 bases from J, the gap between germline ends came to 12 bases. This CDR3 contains 14 residues. Germline V gene sequence: CDR1 SGHTA, CDR2 FQGNSA. In nucleotides, the CDR3 is TGTGCCAGCAGCTTATCATCCCACGGGGAGACCCAGTACTTC. It yields the protein CASSLSSHGETQYF.

This clonotype was picked up a small number of times. The chain couples TRBV7-2 to TRBJ2-6; the D is unclear. The CDR3 extends over 13 amino acids. CDR1 SGHTA and CDR2 FQGNSA come from the germline V gene. V was pared by 4 bases and J by 7 bases, with 8 bases between. The CDR3 is CASSSPVANVLTF. The CDR3 DNA follows: TGTGCCAGCAGCTCCCCTGTAGCCAACGTCCTGACTTTC.

This clonotype has at least ten counts. This sequence joins TRBV10-3 and TRBJ1-4; no firm D call. Germline loops: CDR1 ENHRY, CDR2 SYGVKD. CDR3 size: 13 residues. V lost 10 bases to trimming and J lost 5 bases, with 14 bases between them. This CDR3 reads CATYSEINEKLFF. The CDR3 nucleotides are TGTGCCACCTACAGCGAGATAAATGAAAAACTGTTTTTT.

This chain uses TRBV3-1 with TRBJ2-1, with 9 bases aligning to TRBD1. Germline V gene lookup returns CDR1 LGHDT and CDR2 YNNKEL (reference sequence). The ends lost 4 bases at V and 7 bases at J; junction bases unmatched: 8. CDR3 length equals 15 residues. The CDR3 loop is CASSPMGQGRNEQFF. The DNA for the CDR3 is TGTGCCAGCAGCCCTATGGGACAGGGTAGGAATGAGCAGTTCTTC.

This clonotype appeared many times. This sequence joins TRBV13 and TRBJ2-5, with D possibly TRBD2 on 7 matching bases. Germline V gives CDR1 PRHDT, CDR2 FYEKMQ (reference sequence). The CDR3 spans 16 residues. Trimming removed 2 bases at V and 4 bases at J, with 17 bases between. The CDR3 here is CASSLRRGGGSETQYF. In DNA, the CDR3 is TGTGCCAGCAGCTTACGCCGAGGGGGGGGATCAGAGACCCAGTACTTC. The whole variable domain, remainder taken from reference TRBV13 and TRBJ2-5, is AAGVIQSPRHLIKEKRETATLKCYPIPRHDTVYWYQQGPGQDPQFLISFYEKMQSDKGSIPDRFSAQQFSDYHSELNMSSLELGDSALYFCASSLRRGGGSETQYFGPGTRLLVL.

This clonotype was recorded many times. This chain connects TRBV9 to TRBJ2-3; D remains ambiguous. This CDR3 is 14 amino acids long. V dropped 0 bases and J dropped 3 bases, with 8 bases sitting between them. Germline V gene data show CDR1 as SGDLS and CDR2 as YYNGEE. CDR3 coding DNA: TGTGCCAGCAGCGTAGATGTTGGGACAGATACGCAGTATTTT. Amino acid sequence: CASSVDVGTDTQYF.

The chain carries TRBV3-1 and TRBJ2-3, with 8 bases lining up with TRBD2. This CDR3 is built from 15 residues. Germline CDR1 and CDR2: LGHDT and YNNKEL (reference sequence). Losses at the gene ends were 10 bases for V and 0 bases for J; bases not matched to a gene: 9. CDR3 sequence: CAISRTSTSTDTQYF. Here the CDR3 DNA reads TGTGCCATCAGTCGGACTAGCACTAGCACAGATACGCAGTATTTT.

This clonotype was observed at least ten times. The gene calls are TRBV7-2 and TRBJ1-6; TRBD1 matches 7 bases. The CDR3 contains 13 residues. Germline V gene sequence: CDR1 SGHTA, CDR2 FQGNSA. V shed 5 bases and J 7 bases; nucleotides not matched to a gene: 2. The chain's CDR3 is CASSPGGNSPLHF. CDR3 bases: TGTGCCAGCAGCCCAGGGGGGAATTCACCCCTCCACTTT.

The genes are TRBV5-4 and TRBJ2-5; possible D gene TRBD2, 6 bases. The germline CDR1 and CDR2 sequences are SGHNT and YYREEE (reference sequence). CDR3 size: 13 residues. V was pared by 7 bases and J by 1 base, with 11 bases between. CDR3 sequence (DNA): TGTGCCAGCGGGCGGGACCGCCAAGAGACCCAGTACTTC. The encoded protein is CASGRDRQETQYF.

This clonotype was detected only a few times. V gene TRBV19 combines with J gene TRBJ1-5; D gene unclear. This CDR3 comprises 14 residues. Germline V gives CDR1 LNHDA, CDR2 SQIVND (reference sequence). V gave up 3 bases and J gave up 1 base, with 7 bases separating them. The CDR3 nucleotides are TGTGCCAGTAGTATTGGGGTAAGCAATCAGCCCCAGCATTTT. This sequence encodes CASSIGVSNQPQHF.

Comments on this clonotype: At one end, the junction sequence differs from germline, possibly due to a read error. V and J are TRBV7-7 and TRBJ2-1; D ambiguous. The CDR3 totals 14 residues. Germline V gene lookup returns CDR1 SSHAT and CDR2 FNYEAQ (reference sequence). In nucleotides, the CDR3 is TGTGCTAGCAGCTTATTGGGTCCCTACAATGAGCAGTTCTTC. Protein sequence: CASSLLGPYNEQFF.

In its sample, this clonotype is medium-sized. The chain carries TRBV20-1 and TRBJ2-7; 11 positions agree with TRBD2. The length of the CDR3 is 14 residues. Looked up from germline, CDR1 is DFQATT and CDR2 is SNEGSKA (reference sequence). V dropped 6 bases and J dropped 6; count of bases not matched to a gene: 10. As DNA, the CDR3 is TGCAGTGCGGCCCTAGCGGGAGGTACGGGCGAGCAGTACTTC. Its translation: CSAALAGGTGEQYF.

V gene TRBV18 combines with J gene TRBJ2-7; 8 bases are shared with TRBD2. This CDR3 is built from 17 residues. Unmatched junction bases numbered 10, after V lost 3 bases and J lost 0 bases. Germline values: CDR1 KGHSH, CDR2 LQKENI. In nucleotides, the CDR3 is TGTGCCAGCTCACCTAGTGCGGGAGGCCCCCGCTCCTACGAGCAGTACTTC. Translation gives CASSPSAGGPRSYEQYF. Full variable domain (outside the CDR3, taken from reference TRBV18 and TRBJ2-7): NAGVMQNPRHLVRRRGQEARLRCSPMKGHSHVYWYRQLPEEGLKFMVYLQKENIIDESGMPKERFSAEFPKEGPSILRIQQVVRGDSAAYFCASSPSAGGPRSYEQYFGPGTRLTVT.

This clonotype was seen a handful of times. The V and J genes are TRBV24-1 and TRBJ2-7; D uncertain. Trimming cost V 3 bases and J 4 bases, with 9 bases left between them. CDR1 and CDR2 (germline): KGHDR, SFDVKD. The length of the CDR3 is 13 residues. CDR3 DNA sequence: TGTGCCACCAGTGATCCCGGCAGGTACGAGCAGTACTTC. Protein product: CATSDPGRYEQYF.

This clonotype was detected ten times or more. The V gene is TRBV20-1, the J gene TRBJ2-5; D gene uncertain. Germline values: CDR1 DFQATT, CDR2 SNEGSKA (reference sequence). Trimming left V 2 bases short and J 5 bases short, with 3 bases between. This CDR3 spans 10 amino acids. The CDR3 DNA is TGCAGTGCTAGATGGGAGACCCAGTACTTC. The encoded protein is CSARWETQYF.